The next 32 T cell receptor beta chains were all read from a single sample in a study of T cells in Graves' hyperthyroidism and ophthalmopathy. Researchers amplified the TCR beta CDR3 regions from RNA transcripts. The study used the HTBI primer set for a first-round RT-PCR of the TCR CDR3. TCRdb re-derived calls from the multiplex PCR reads in MiXCR, one entry per CDR3 protein. Here the sample spans 530,000 or so distinct CDR3 sequences, approximately 25% being singletons. Sequencing input: blood. These receptor sequences come from a woman in her 30s with Graves' ophthalmopathy.

At least ten counts were recorded for this clonotype. The CDR3 DNA is TGCGCCAGCAGCCAAGAGTGGAGGGGGACCCAGTACTTC. It is translated as CASSQEWRGTQYF. The chain uses TRBV4-1 and TRBJ2-5, with D maybe TRBD2 (6 bases). Germline-derived CDR1 and CDR2 are MGHRA and YSYEKL. Trimming removed 0 bases from V and 7 bases from J, with 9 bases in between. The CDR3 sequence is 13 residues long.

As for this clonotype: A single base separates this from a much larger clone, so it may be a read error. V is TRBV11-2 and J is TRBJ2-6; D uncertain. CDR3 length: 15 residues. Germline V gene lookup returns CDR1 SGHAT and CDR2 FQNNGV. Between the trimmed V and J ends, which lost 4 bases and 0 bases, there was a span of 7 bases. The chain's CDR3 is CASSWQNSGANVLTF. CDR3 nucleotide sequence: TGTGCCAGCAGCTGGCAGAACTCTGGGGCCAACGTCCTGACTTTC.

This clonotype came up many times. The chain employs TRBV18 and TRBJ2-7; no firm D call. The length of the CDR3 is 14 residues. Trimming shortened V by 6 bases and J by 3 bases, and 15 bases separated the two germline ends. Germline lookup yields CDR1 KGHSH and CDR2 LQKENI. CDR3 coding DNA: TGTGCCAGCTCGCTCCCGGGCCTAATCTACGAGCAGTACTTC. This sequence encodes CASSLPGLIYEQYF.

The CDR3 reads CASNPAGGTGELFF. CDR3 bases: TGTGCCAGCAACCCAGCGGGAGGAACCGGGGAGCTGTTTTTT. V gene TRBV6-1 combines with J gene TRBJ2-2, with TRBD2 identical over 9 bases. From germline, CDR1 is MNHNS and CDR2 SASEGT. V lost 7 bases and J lost 5; bases outside the gene matches: 5. The CDR3 is 14 amino acids.

This clonotype was counted at least ten times. The chain recombines TRBV6-5 with TRBJ2-7, with 8 nucleotides matching TRBD1. CDR3 length: 15 residues. Trimming cost V 2 bases and J 2 bases; bases outside gene matches: 5. Germline V gives CDR1 MNHEY, CDR2 SVGAGI. The CDR3 spells CASSYTQGATYEQYF. CDR3 sequence (DNA): TGTGCCAGCAGTTACACCCAGGGGGCTACCTACGAGCAGTACTTC.

In this sample, this clonotype turned up many times. V and J are TRBV29-1 and TRBJ2-7; possibly TRBD2 for D (5 bases). Between the trimmed V and J ends, which lost 8 bases and 0 bases, there was a span of 14 bases. Germline CDR1 reads SQVTM; CDR2 reads ANQGSEA. There are 13 residues in the CDR3. CDR3 sequence reads: CSFLTGSSYEQYF. For the CDR3, the DNA is TGCAGCTTCTTGACGGGGAGCTCCTACGAGCAGTACTTC.

This clonotype was counted many times. The chain combines TRBV28 with TRBJ2-7; possibly TRBD1 for D (5 bases). CDR3 length equals 16 residues. Trimming cost V 2 bases and J 3 bases, with 17 bases left between them. Germline V lookup: CDR1 MDHEN, CDR2 SYDVKM. The CDR3 is CASSLEFGAGDYEQYF. For the CDR3, the DNA is TGTGCCAGCAGTTTAGAATTTGGGGCAGGTGACTACGAGCAGTACTTC.

The rearrangement uses TRBV20-1 and TRBJ1-2, with D unclear. The V gene's germline CDR1 is DFQATT and CDR2 SNEGSKA (reference sequence). CDR3 length: 12 amino acids. V was cut by 1 base and J by 4 bases, with 7 bases left in between. The CDR3 protein is CSARGGAYGYTF. In DNA form, the CDR3 reads TGCAGTGCTAGAGGCGGTGCCTATGGCTACACCTTC.

This clonotype was seen more than once but under ten times. CDR3: CASSQDKGTRRETQYF. The CDR3 coding sequence is TGTGCCAGCAGCCAAGATAAGGGGACTAGAAGAGAGACCCAGTACTTC. The V and J genes are TRBV14 and TRBJ2-5; 8 bases map to TRBD2. The CDR3 runs to 16 residues. CDR1 and CDR2 (germline): SGHDN, FVKESK. Germline trimming cut 0 bases from V and 4 bases from J; bases unmatched to any gene: 7.

Many counts were recorded for this clonotype. The chain couples TRBV19 to TRBJ2-7, with D possibly being TRBD2 (6 bases). The germline V gene has CDR1 LNHDA and CDR2 SQIVND (reference sequence). The V end lost 8 bases, the J end lost 4 bases, and 12 bases lay between the germline ends. This CDR3 comprises 12 residues. The CDR3 nucleotides are TGTGCCAGTGGGGACGGGGGATACGAGCAGTACTTC. As protein: CASGDGGYEQYF.

Remarks on this clonotype: A read error may account for a junction end that differs from germline. The rearrangement uses TRBV5-1 and TRBJ2-7, with D possibly being TRBD2 (6 bases). The CDR3 runs 16 residues. Looked up from germline, CDR1 is SGHRS and CDR2 is YFSETQ. The CDR3 is CASSEMRGRGTYEHYF. In DNA, the CDR3 is TGCGCCAGCAGCGAAATGCGGGGTAGGGGAACCTACGAGCACTACTTC.

A few counts support this clonotype. V and J are TRBV6-1 and TRBJ2-5, with 11 nucleotides matching TRBD1. The junction had 5 bases not matched to a gene; V was cut back by 6 bases and J by 5 bases. Germline V gene lookup returns CDR1 MNHNS and CDR2 SASEGT. The CDR3 consists of 14 residues. The CDR3 protein is CASRRTGGAETQYF. The CDR3 DNA is TGTGCCAGCAGGAGGACAGGGGGCGCGGAGACCCAGTACTTC.

The rearrangement uses TRBV9 and TRBJ2-3; D is undetermined. The V end was cut by 1 base, the J end by 0 bases, with 12 bases between. The CDR3 covers 16 residues. Germline V gives CDR1 SGDLS, CDR2 YYNGEE. The CDR3 nucleotides read TGTGCCAGCAGCGTACGATCCATAGCCAGCACAGATACGCAGTATTTT. Its protein is CASSVRSIASTDTQYF.

The table lists this clonotype with a few counts. V gene TRBV6-1 combines with J gene TRBJ1-1; 8 bases fit TRBD1. The ends lost 7 bases at V and 5 bases at J; junction bases unmatched: 15. CDR1 MNHNS and CDR2 SASEGT come from the germline V gene. The length of the CDR3 is 16 residues. The CDR3: CASTGTGTDRGTEAFF. For the CDR3, the DNA is TGTGCCAGCACCGGGACAGGTACCGACCGGGGGACTGAAGCTTTCTTT.

This clonotype was detected many times. The rearrangement joins TRBV20-1 to TRBJ2-7, with D perhaps TRBD1 (6 bases). Deletions cut 3 bases from V and 2 bases from J, with 20 bases between. This CDR3 region has 16 residues. Germline lookup yields CDR1 DFQATT and CDR2 SNEGSKA (reference sequence). CDR3 sequence reads: CSARALGTGWAYEQYF. The CDR3 nucleotides are TGCAGTGCTAGGGCCCTTGGAACAGGGTGGGCCTACGAGCAGTACTTC.

This clonotype occurred a few times. The chain employs TRBV10-3 and TRBJ2-7, with 11 bases lining up with TRBD2. This CDR3 has 15 residues. Germline CDR1 is ENHRY and CDR2 is SYGVKD. V was clipped by 6 bases and J by 2 bases; unmatched bases: 6. Written as DNA, the CDR3 is TGTGCCATCAGCCCGGGACTAGCGGACACCTACGAGCAGTACTTC. It codes for CAISPGLADTYEQYF.

This clonotype was detected ten times or more. The chain is built from TRBV24-1 and TRBJ1-2, with D unresolved. Trimming shortened V by 4 bases and J by 6 bases, and 8 bases separated the two germline ends. Germline lookup yields CDR1 KGHDR and CDR2 SFDVKD. CDR3 length: 12 residues. The CDR3 DNA follows: TGTGCCACCAGTGAAGGCGGAGATGGCTACACCTTC. As protein: CATSEGGDGYTF.

This clonotype was counted only a few times. The chain employs TRBV28 and TRBJ2-2; D perhaps matches TRBD2 (5 bases). Deletions cut 3 bases from V and 4 bases from J, with 9 bases between. The CDR3 runs 14 residues. Germline V gene lookup returns CDR1 MDHEN and CDR2 SYDVKM. The CDR3 DNA follows: TGTGCCAGCAGTTTGCGGGCGTCCACCGGGGAGCTGTTTTTT. Protein sequence: CASSLRASTGELFF.

This clonotype has more than one count but fewer than ten. The rearrangement uses TRBV6-2 or TRBV6-3 and TRBJ2-7, with D tentatively TRBD2 (5 bases). The CDR3 runs 12 residues. V was pared by 5 bases and J by 4 bases, with 9 bases between. The germline CDR1 and CDR2 sequences are MNHEY and SVGEGT. In DNA form, the CDR3 reads TGTGCCAGCAGTAAAGAGGGTTACGAGCAGTACTTC. Translation gives CASSKEGYEQYF.

The chain is built from TRBV7-2 and TRBJ1-3; D is uncertain. V was cut by 5 bases and J by 2 bases, with 13 bases left in between. This CDR3 spans 15 amino acids. Looked up from germline, CDR1 is SGHTA and CDR2 is FQGNSA. The CDR3 coding sequence is TGTGCCAGCAGCACCGGACCCCAGGCTGGAAACACCATATATTTT. It translates to CASSTGPQAGNTIYF. The entire variable domain, with the rest obtained from reference TRBV7-2 and TRBJ1-3, is as follows: GAGVSQSPSNKVTEKGKDVELRCDPISGHTALYWYRQSLGQGLEFLIYFQGNSAPDKSGLPSDRFSAERTGGSVSTLTIQRTQQEDSAVYLCASSTGPQAGNTIYFGEGSWLTVV.

In its sample, this clonotype was seen many times. The CDR3 region is CASSSSGGNTIYF. The CDR3 DNA reads TGTGCCAGCAGCTCCAGCGGGGGAAACACCATATATTTT. This chain joins TRBV7-2 and TRBJ1-3, with D unresolved. CDR3 size: 13 residues. V was pared by 4 bases and J by 4 bases, with 8 bases between. Germline CDR1 and CDR2: SGHTA and FQGNSA.

Ten or more counts support this clonotype. V gene TRBV20-1 combines with J gene TRBJ1-1; TRBD1 is a possible D gene (6 bases). Germline V gene sequence: CDR1 DFQATT, CDR2 SNEGSKA (reference sequence). This CDR3 is 15 amino acids long. Trimming removed 5 bases from V and 0 bases from J, with 16 bases in between. As DNA, the CDR3 is TGCAGTGCTCGAGGGGGGGAGGGGCTGAACACTGAAGCTTTCTTT. Translated, it gives CSARGGEGLNTEAFF.

At least ten counts were recorded for this clonotype. The chain carries TRBV5-5 and TRBJ2-7; D not resolved. This CDR3 has 15 amino acids. Trimming left V 0 bases short and J 3 bases short, with 13 bases between. CDR1 is SGHKS and CDR2 is YYEKEE in the germline V gene (reference sequence). In DNA, the CDR3 is TGTGCCAGCAGCTTGGGAGGTGGGCAGCTCTACGAGCAGTACTTC. Residues: CASSLGGGQLYEQYF.

This clonotype was recorded once. V is TRBV6-5 and J is TRBJ1-1, with D unclear. Trimming cost V 0 bases and J 0 bases, with 11 bases left between them. Germline values: CDR1 MNHEY, CDR2 SVGAGI. The CDR3 sequence is 16 residues long. The CDR3 here is CASSYSDQTLNTEAFF. The CDR3 nucleotides read TGTGCCAGCAGTTACTCCGACCAGACACTGAACACTGAAGCTTTCTTT.

This clonotype was counted many times. The genes are TRBV30 and TRBJ2-7; D is perhaps TRBD2 (5 bases). The CDR3 runs 12 residues. Germline assignment: CDR1 GTSNPN and CDR2 SVGIG (reference sequence). The DNA for the CDR3 is TGTGCCTGGAACAAGGGTAGGCTAGCAACAGTGGTC. Amino acids: CAWNKGRLATVV.

Ten or more counts support this clonotype. The rearrangement uses TRBV20-1 and TRBJ2-7; D might be TRBD1 (5 bases). The V and J ends lost 6 bases and 3 bases respectively, with 18 bases between them. The CDR3 has 14 amino acids. Germline-derived CDR1 and CDR2 are DFQATT and SNEGSKA (reference sequence). DNA for the CDR3: TGCAGTGCGCAGCAGGGCTGGGTACACTACGAGCAGTACTTC. It is translated as CSAQQGWVHYEQYF.

This clonotype was counted between two and nine times. The rearrangement uses TRBV6-2 or TRBV6-3 and TRBJ2-4; 12 bases fit TRBD2. The germline gives CDR1 MNHEY, CDR2 SVGEGT. The length of the CDR3 is 13 residues. J gave up 8 bases and V 4 bases, and 0 bases lay outside the gene matches. CDR3 DNA sequence: TGTGCCAGCAGTTCTAGCGGGGGGGACATTCAGTACTTC. Residues: CASSSSGGDIQYF.

The sample holds a few counts of this clonotype. The chain combines TRBV6-2 or TRBV6-3 with TRBJ1-1; D remains unclear. From germline, CDR1 is MNHEY and CDR2 SVGEGT. Between the trimmed V and J ends, which lost 7 bases and 2 bases, there was a span of 5 bases. There are 11 residues in the CDR3. The CDR3 region has the DNA TGTGCCAGCAAGCAAAACACTGAAGCTTTCTTT. This translates into CASKQNTEAFF.

The chain joins TRBV6-4 to TRBJ1-5; no clear D gene. The germline V gene encodes CDR1 MRHNA and CDR2 SNTAGT. Trimming removed 6 bases from V and 0 bases from J, with 18 bases in between. The CDR3 consists of 17 residues. The CDR3 sequence: CASRASTKTYSNQPQHF. CDR3 bases: TGTGCCAGCAGGGCCTCCACGAAGACTTATAGCAATCAGCCCCAGCATTTT.

V usage is TRBV5-1 and J usage is TRBJ2-7, with D possibly being TRBD2 (6 bases). The germline V and J ends were trimmed by 4 bases and 3 bases, with 17 bases remaining between them. Germline V CDR1 and CDR2: SGHRS, YFSETQ. The CDR3 consists of 15 residues. The DNA of the CDR3 is TGCGCCAGCAGCCCCACAGCGGGCCAGAGCTACGAGCAGTACTTC. This gives the protein CASSPTAGQSYEQYF.

This clonotype was counted at least ten times. One end of the junction does not line up with germline, which may come from a read error. The rearrangement uses TRBV3-1 and TRBJ2-7; tentative D call: TRBD1 (5 bases). Germline values: CDR1 LGHDT, CDR2 YNNKEL (reference sequence). There are 14 residues in the CDR3. The CDR3 loop reads CASSQLSGSYEQYF. The DNA for the CDR3 is TGTGCCAGTAGCCAATTGTCAGGGTCCTACGAGCAGTACTTC.

Many counts were recorded for this clonotype. The chain carries TRBV6-5 and TRBJ1-1; 7 positions agree with TRBD1. The V gene end was trimmed by 2 bases and the J gene end by 1 base; junction bases not matched to a gene: 1. This CDR3 has 14 residues. Germline CDR1 and CDR2: MNHEY and SVGAGI. As DNA, the CDR3 is TGTGCCAGCAGTTACGGACAGGCGAACACTGAAGCTTTCTTT. This gives the protein CASSYGQANTEAFF.